The clone carrying this TCR beta chain was picked up one time. Its antigen is not identified. Germline V CDR1 and CDR2: SGHTA, FQGTGA. This CDR3 is 13 amino acids long. Trimming took off 2 bases at V and 6 bases at J, with 7 bases between the two ends. This specimen belongs to a study of T cell responses to AZD1222 COVID-19 vaccine. The wider study: Second doses were pooled across both intervals (about 4 or about 12 weeks).

Produced via immunoSEQ multiplex PCR; TCRdb's table is partial and in-frame only. Of under 130,000 clones detected, more than 90% appear once; the ten largest clones hold about 2.2%. Findings and caveats of the study: Donors were largely white British and mainly female; clonal diversity was possibly underestimated. Spike-specific TCR breadth and depth rose after two AZD1222 doses.

The TCR comes from an adult in good health. The chain couples TRBV7-3 to TRBJ2-2; no firm D call. The sample consisted of peripheral blood, taken on day 0 of AZD1222 vaccination. DNA of the CDR3: TGTGCCAGCAGCTTAGCGTTCTCCGGGGAGCTGTTTTTT. It translates to CASSLAFSGELFF. Drawing the rest from reference TRBV7-3 and TRBJ2-2, the complete variable domain is GAGVSQTPSNKVTEKGKYVELRCDPISGHTALYWYRQSLGQGPEFLIYFQGTGAADDSGLPNDRFFAVRPEGSVSTLKIQRTERGDSAVYLCASSLAFSGELFFGEGSRLTVL.